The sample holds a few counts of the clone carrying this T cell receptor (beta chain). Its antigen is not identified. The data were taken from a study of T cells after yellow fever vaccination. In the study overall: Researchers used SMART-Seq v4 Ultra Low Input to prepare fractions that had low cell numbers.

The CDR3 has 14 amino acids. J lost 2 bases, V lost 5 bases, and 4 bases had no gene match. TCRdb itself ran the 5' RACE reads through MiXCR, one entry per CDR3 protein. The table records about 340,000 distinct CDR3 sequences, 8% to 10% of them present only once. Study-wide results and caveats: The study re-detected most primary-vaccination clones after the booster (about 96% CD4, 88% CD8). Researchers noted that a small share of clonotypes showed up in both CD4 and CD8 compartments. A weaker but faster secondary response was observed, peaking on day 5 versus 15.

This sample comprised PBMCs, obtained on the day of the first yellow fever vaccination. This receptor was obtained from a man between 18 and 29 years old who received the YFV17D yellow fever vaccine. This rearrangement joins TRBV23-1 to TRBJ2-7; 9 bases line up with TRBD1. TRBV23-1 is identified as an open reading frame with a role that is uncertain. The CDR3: CASSCRDRAYEQYF. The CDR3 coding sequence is TGCGCCAGCAGTTGTCGGGACAGGGCCTACGAGCAGTACTTC.